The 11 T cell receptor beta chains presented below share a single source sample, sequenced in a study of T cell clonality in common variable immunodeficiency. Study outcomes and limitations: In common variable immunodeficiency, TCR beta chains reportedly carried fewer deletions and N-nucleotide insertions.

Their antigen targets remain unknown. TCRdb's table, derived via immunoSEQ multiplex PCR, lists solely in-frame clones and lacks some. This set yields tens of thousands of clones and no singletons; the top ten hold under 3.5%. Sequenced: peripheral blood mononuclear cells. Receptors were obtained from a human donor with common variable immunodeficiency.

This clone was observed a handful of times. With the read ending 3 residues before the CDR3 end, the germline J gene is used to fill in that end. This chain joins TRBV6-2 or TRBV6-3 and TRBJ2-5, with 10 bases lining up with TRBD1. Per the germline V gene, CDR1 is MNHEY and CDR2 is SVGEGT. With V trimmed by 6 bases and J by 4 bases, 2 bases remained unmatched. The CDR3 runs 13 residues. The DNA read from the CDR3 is TGTGCCAGCAGCCGACAGGGGGCAGAGACC. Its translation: CASSRQGAET. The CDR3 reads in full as CASSRQGAETQYF.

The chain's CDR3 is CASSLGQGAEAFF. The CDR3 bases that were read are TGTGCCAGCAGCTTAGGGCAGGGTGCTGAA. The J gene is TRBJ1-1, the V gene TRBV7-7, with D maybe TRBD1 (5 bases). From the germline J gene comes the end of the CDR3, since the read stops 3 residues before it. Germline V gene lookup returns CDR1 SSHAT and CDR2 FNYEAQ (reference sequence). Trimming took off 1 base at V and 6 bases at J, with 9 bases between the two ends. The CDR3 consists of 13 residues.

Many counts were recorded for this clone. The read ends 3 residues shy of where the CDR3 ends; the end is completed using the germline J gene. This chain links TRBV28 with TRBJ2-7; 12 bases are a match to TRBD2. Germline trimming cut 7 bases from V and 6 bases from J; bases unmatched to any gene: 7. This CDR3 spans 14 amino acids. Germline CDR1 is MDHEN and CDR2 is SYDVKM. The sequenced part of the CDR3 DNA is TGTGCCAGCACCTCTGGACTAGCGGGAAGCGAG. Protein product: CASTSGLAGSE. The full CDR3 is CASTSGLAGSEQYF.

This chain's CDR3 is CASSLGPYRNTEAFF. The CDR3 DNA, read in part, is TGTGCCAGCAGCTTAGGGCCCTACAGGAACACTGAA. The gene calls are TRBV7-8 and TRBJ1-1; D is uncertain. Read sequence stops 3 residues before the CDR3 end, and the germline J gene provides the missing end. The CDR3 totals 15 residues. Per the germline V gene, CDR1 is SGHVS and CDR2 is FQNEAQ. Trimming cost V 1 base and J 1 base, with 10 bases left between them. Based on the CDR3 plus reference TRBV7-8 and TRBJ1-1, the full variable domain is GAGVSQSPRYKVAKRGQDVALRCDPISGHVSLFWYQQALGQGPEFLTYFQNEAQLDKSGLPSDRFFAERPEGSVSTLKIQRTQQEDSAVYLCASSLGPYRNTEAFFGQGTRLTVV.

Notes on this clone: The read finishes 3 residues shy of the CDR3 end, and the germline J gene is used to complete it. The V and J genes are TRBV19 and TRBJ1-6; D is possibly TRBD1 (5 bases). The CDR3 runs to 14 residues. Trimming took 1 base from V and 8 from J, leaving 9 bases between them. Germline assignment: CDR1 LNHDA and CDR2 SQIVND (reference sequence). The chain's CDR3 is CASSIAGVDSPLHF. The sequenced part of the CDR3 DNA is TGTGCCAGTAGTATAGCGGGGGTTGATTCACCC.

The CDR3 sequence: CASRRQGAKPNTEAFF. Incomplete CDR3 DNA: TGTGCCAGTAGGCGACAGGGGGCAAAACCGAACACTGAA. The chain combines TRBV19 with TRBJ1-1, with 10 bases that match TRBD1. The CDR3 end is not reached by the read, which stops 3 residues before it; the germline J gene fills it in. This CDR3 region has 16 residues. Germline-derived CDR1 and CDR2 are LNHDA and SQIVND (reference sequence). The junction had 8 bases not matched to a gene; V was cut back by 6 bases and J by 1 base.

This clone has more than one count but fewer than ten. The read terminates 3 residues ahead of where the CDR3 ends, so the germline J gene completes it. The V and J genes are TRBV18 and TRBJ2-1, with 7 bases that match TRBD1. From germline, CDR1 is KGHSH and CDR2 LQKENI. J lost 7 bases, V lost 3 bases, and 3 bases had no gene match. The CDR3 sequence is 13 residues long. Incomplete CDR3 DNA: TGTGCCAGCTCACCTTCGACAGGGAATGAG. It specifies CASSPSTGNE. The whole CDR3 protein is CASSPSTGNEQFF.

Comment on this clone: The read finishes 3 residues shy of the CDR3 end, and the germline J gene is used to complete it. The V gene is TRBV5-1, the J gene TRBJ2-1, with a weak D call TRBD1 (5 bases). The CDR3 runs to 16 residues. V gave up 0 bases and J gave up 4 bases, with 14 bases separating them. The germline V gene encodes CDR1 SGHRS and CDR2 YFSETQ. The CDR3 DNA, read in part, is TGCGCCAGCAGCTTGGGGCAGGGCGCCTCTTACAATGAG. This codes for CASSLGQGASYNE. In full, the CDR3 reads CASSLGQGASYNEQFF.

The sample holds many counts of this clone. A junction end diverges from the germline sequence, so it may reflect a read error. The CDR3 sequence: CASTERPEDDTQYF. CDR3 bases read: TGTGCTAGCACCGAGCGGCCCGAAGACGATACG. The J gene is TRBJ2-3, the V gene TRBV7-7; D may be TRBD2 (5 bases). The CDR3 end lies 3 residues beyond the end of the read and is filled in from the germline J gene. This CDR3 comprises 14 residues. The germline CDR1 and CDR2 sequences are SSHAT and FNYEAQ (reference sequence).

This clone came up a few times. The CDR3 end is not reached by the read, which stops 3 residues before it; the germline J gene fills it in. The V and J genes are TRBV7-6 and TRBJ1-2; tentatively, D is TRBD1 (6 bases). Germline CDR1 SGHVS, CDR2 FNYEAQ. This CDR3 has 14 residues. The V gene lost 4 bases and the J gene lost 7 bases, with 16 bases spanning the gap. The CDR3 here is CASSSRRGDTGYTF. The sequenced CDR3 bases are TGTGCCAGCAGCTCGCGGCGGGGGGACACTGGC.

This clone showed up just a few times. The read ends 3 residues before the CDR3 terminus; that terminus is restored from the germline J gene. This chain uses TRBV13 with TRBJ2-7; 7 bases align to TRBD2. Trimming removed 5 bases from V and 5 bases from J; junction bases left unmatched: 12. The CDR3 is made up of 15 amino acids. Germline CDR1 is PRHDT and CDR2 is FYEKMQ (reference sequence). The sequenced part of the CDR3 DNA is TGTGCCAGCAGCCCAGTGGCCCTAGCGGAGAACGAG. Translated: CASSPVALAENE. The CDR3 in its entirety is CASSPVALAENEQYF.